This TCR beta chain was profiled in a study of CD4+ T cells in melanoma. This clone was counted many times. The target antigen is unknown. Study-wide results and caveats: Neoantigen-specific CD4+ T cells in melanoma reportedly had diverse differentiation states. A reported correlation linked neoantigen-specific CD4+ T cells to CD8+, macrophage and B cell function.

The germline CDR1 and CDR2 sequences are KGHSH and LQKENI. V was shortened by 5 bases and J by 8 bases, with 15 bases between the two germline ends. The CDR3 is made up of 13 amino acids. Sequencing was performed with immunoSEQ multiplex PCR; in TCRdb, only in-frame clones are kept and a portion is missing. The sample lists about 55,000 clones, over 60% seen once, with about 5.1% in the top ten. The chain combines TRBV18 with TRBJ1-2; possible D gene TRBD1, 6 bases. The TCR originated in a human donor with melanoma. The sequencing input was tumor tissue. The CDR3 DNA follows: TGTGCCAGCTCAAAAGACAGGTCAGGAGGCTACACCTTC. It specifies CASSKDRSGGYTF.